This T cell receptor beta chain was retrieved from a study of CD8+ T cells in alopecia areata. Turning to the study itself: It was oral tofacitinib, at 5 to 10 mg twice daily, that treated patients received.

Treatment here: oral pan-JAK inhibitor, 5-10 mg twice daily. V lost 0 bases, J lost 4 bases, and 10 bases lay in between. Germline CDR1 is ENHRY and CDR2 is SYGVKD. The CDR3 is 15 residues long. In each case, RNA was isolated and then reverse transcribed into cDNA as the sequencing template. Sequenced by immunoSEQ multiplex PCR; TCRdb stores in-frame clones only, minus some. The sample comprises approximately 210,000 clones, 60% of which are singletons, and less than 4% rests with the top ten. V is TRBV10-3 and J is TRBJ2-1; maybe TRBD1 (5 bases). Sequencing used CD4+ T cells sorted from blood, obtained at week 4, from a patient treated with tofacitinib. The clonotype comes from a human donor with alopecia areata. CDR3 amino acids: CAISESFQGYNEQFF. The CDR3 DNA sequence: TGTGCCATCAGTGAGTCATTCCAGGGATACAATGAGCAGTTCTTC.